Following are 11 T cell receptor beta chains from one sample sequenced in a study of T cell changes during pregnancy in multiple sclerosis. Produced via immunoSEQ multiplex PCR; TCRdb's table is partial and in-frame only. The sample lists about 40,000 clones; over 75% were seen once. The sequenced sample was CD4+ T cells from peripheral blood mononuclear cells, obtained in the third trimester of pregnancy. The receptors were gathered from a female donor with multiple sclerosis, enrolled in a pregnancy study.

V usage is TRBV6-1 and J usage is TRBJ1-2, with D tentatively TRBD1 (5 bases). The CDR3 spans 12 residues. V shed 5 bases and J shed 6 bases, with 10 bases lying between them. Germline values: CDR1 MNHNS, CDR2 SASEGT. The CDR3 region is CASSPRTHGYTF. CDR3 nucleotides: TGTGCCAGCAGTCCTCGGACACATGGCTACACCTTC.

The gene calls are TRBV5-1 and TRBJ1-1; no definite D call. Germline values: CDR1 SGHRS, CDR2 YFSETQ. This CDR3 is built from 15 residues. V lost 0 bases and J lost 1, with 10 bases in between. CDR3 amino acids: CASSLVRAGNTEAFF. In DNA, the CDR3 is TGCGCCAGCAGCTTGGTTCGGGCGGGGAACACTGAAGCTTTCTTT.

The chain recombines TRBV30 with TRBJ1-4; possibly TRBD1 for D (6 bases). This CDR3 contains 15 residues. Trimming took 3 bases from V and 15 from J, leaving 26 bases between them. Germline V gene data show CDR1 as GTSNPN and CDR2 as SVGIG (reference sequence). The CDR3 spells CAWSSLGGQSTKVFF. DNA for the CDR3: TGTGCCTGGAGCTCCCTCGGGGGGCAATCCACCAAAGTGTTTTTT.

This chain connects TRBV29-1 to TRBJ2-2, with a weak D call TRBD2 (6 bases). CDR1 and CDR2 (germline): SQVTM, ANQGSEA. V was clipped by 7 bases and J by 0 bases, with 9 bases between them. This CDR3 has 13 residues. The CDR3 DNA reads TGCAGCGCAAGGGACTCGAACACCGGGGAGCTGTTTTTT. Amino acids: CSARDSNTGELFF.

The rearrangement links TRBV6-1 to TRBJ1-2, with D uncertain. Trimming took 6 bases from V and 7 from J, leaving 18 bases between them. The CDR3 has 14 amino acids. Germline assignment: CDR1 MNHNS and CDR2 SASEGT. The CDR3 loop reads CASRPELAVGGYTF. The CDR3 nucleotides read TGTGCCAGCAGGCCAGAGCTTGCGGTCGGTGGCTACACCTTC.

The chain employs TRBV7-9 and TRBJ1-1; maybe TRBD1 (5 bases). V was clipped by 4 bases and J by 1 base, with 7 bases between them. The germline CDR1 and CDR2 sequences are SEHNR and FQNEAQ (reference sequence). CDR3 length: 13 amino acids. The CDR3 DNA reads TGTGCCAGCAGCTCCGACAGGAACACTGAAGCTTTCTTT. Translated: CASSSDRNTEAFF.

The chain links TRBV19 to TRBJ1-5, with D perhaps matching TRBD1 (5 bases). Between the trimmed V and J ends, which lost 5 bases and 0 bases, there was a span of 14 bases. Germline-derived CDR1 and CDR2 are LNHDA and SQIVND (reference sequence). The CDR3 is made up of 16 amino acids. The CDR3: CASSLWGGVSNQPQHF. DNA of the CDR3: TGTGCCAGTAGTCTCTGGGGGGGGGTTAGCAATCAGCCCCAGCATTTT.

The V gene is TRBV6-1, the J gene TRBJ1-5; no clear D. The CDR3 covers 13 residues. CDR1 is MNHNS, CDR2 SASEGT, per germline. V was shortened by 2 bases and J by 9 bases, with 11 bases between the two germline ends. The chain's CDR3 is CASSEIRAGPQHF. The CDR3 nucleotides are TGTGCCAGCAGTGAAATCCGTGCGGGGCCCCAGCATTTT.

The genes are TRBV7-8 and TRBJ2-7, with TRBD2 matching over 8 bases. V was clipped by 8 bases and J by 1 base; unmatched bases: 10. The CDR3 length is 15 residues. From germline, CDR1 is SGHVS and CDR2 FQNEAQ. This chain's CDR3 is CASRLEAGASYEQYF. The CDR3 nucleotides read TGTGCCAGCCGCCTTGAAGCGGGAGCGTCCTACGAGCAGTACTTC.

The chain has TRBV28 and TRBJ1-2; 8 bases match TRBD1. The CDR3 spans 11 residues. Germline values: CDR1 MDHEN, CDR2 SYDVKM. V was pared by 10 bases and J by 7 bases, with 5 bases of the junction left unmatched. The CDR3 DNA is TGTGCCACTAGGACAGGGTCTGGCTACACCTTC. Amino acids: CATRTGSGYTF.

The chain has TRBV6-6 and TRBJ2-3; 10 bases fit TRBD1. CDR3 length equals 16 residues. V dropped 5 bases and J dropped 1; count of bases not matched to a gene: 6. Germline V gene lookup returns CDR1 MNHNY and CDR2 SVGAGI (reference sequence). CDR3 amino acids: CASSPLGTGGTDTQYF. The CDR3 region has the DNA TGTGCCAGCAGTCCCCTGGGGACAGGGGGCACAGATACGCAGTATTTT.